This T cell receptor (beta chain) is drawn from a study of shared clonotypes between healthy human individuals. Study context: The study used three CD4 naive, three CD4 memory, two CD8 naive and one CD8 memory plate per donor. Study-wide results and limits: A generally larger estimated richness was seen in naive subsets than in memory subsets. Clonotypes which were not shared had lower generation probabilities than clonotypes that all four donors shared.

V gave up 5 bases and J gave up 2 bases, with 9 bases separating them. CDR1 is SEHNR, CDR2 FQNEAQ, per germline (reference sequence). This CDR3 is 13 amino acids long. Using immunoSEQ multiplex PCR, the repertoire was profiled, and TCRdb retains in-frame clones only, with some absent. In the table there are 2 million to 2.5 million clones, 95% of which are singletons. There are a few counts of this clone. Its antigen is unknown. Sample: naive CD4+ T cells sorted from blood. Stated subset: CD45RA+ positively selected. The V and J genes are TRBV7-9 and TRBJ1-2; D ambiguous. The sequence derives from a man between 18 and 29 years old in good health. The CDR3 DNA follows: TGTGCCAGCAGCCCTGGGCGGAACTATGGCTACACCTTC. This encodes CASSPGRNYGYTF.